This T cell receptor (beta chain) originates from a study of T cells in localized non-small cell lung cancer. In the case of this clone: Its antigen is unknown.

The repertoire was sequenced with immunoSEQ multiplex PCR; TCRdb's copy has only in-frame clones and lacks some. The data hold some 33,000 clones, with about 89% observed a single time. General study findings and limits: There were a median roughly 59 of the top 100 tumor clones appearing in adjacent lung. Heterogeneity remains possible because sequencing was limited to only one tumor region. Uninvolved adjacent lung had more T cell clonality than any other tissue, topping tumor.

The sequenced sample was PBMCs, obtained before any cancer treatment. The origin of this receptor is a man aged 40 to 70 with stage II lung adenocarcinoma.

CDR3 amino acids: CSARGPDTQYF. The CDR3 DNA reads TGCAGTGCTAGAGGGCCGGATACGCAGTATTTT. V usage is TRBV20-1 and J usage is TRBJ2-3; D is uncertain. Trimming cost V 1 base and J 6 bases, with 5 bases left between them. The CDR3 consists of 11 residues. Looked up from germline, CDR1 is DFQATT and CDR2 is SNEGSKA (reference sequence).